These 13 T cell receptor beta chains were sequenced from one sample in a study of response to subunit inactivated influenza vaccine. TCRdb redid the calling of the RT-PCR reads with MiXCR, one entry per CDR3 protein. The sample records more than 700,000 distinct CDR3 sequences, less than 25% being singletons. Sequencing was performed on PBMCs from blood, taken approximately 5 days after vaccination. Receptors were obtained from a man aged 45-65 years who received an inactivated influenza vaccine.

This clonotype appeared many times. One junction end does not reproduce the germline sequence, and a read error may be involved. The rearrangement uses TRBV4-1 and TRBJ2-3; the D is unclear. The CDR3 spans 14 residues. Germline CDR1 MGHRA, CDR2 YSYEKL. DNA for the CDR3: TGTGCCAGCAGCCAAGCTCCTAGCACAGATACGCAGTATTTT. Residues: CASSQAPSTDTQYF.

This chain uses TRBV27 with TRBJ1-1, with TRBD1 as a possible D gene (5 bases). CDR1 and CDR2 from the germline V gene are MNHEY and SMNVEV (reference sequence). Trimming cost V 0 bases and J 4 bases, with 9 bases left between them. The CDR3 totals 14 residues. The CDR3 nucleotides read TGTGCCAGCAGTTTATCGGCAGGGATCACTGAAGCTTTCTTT. Protein sequence: CASSLSAGITEAFF.

The chain joins TRBV20-1 to TRBJ1-1, with D possibly being TRBD1 (5 bases). The germline V gene encodes CDR1 DFQATT and CDR2 SNEGSKA (reference sequence). With 3 bases removed from V and 8 bases from J, the gap between germline ends came to 16 bases. The CDR3 contains 13 residues. As DNA, the CDR3 is TGCAGTGCTAGTCGTACCGGGACCAACGAAGCTTTCTTT. It is translated as CSASRTGTNEAFF.

The chain uses TRBV19 and TRBJ1-1; 7 bases agree with TRBD1. J lost 3 bases, V lost 10 bases, and 5 bases had no gene match. Germline CDR1 and CDR2: LNHDA and SQIVND (reference sequence). This CDR3 is built from 12 residues. The CDR3 bases are TGTGCCACGGGACAGCGGTACACTGAAGCTTTCTTT. This gives the protein CATGQRYTEAFF. The full variable domain, with the rest looked up from reference TRBV19 and TRBJ1-1, is DGGITQSPKYLFRKEGQNVTLSCEQNLNHDAMYWYRQDPGQGLRLIYYSQIVNDFQKGDIAEGYSVSREKKESFPLTVTSAQKNPTAFYLCATGQRYTEAFFGQGTRLTVV.

This clonotype showed up just a few times. The chain combines TRBV6-5 with TRBJ2-7; D not resolved. The ends were cut back, 4 bases at V and 1 base at J, with 8 bases in the middle. Germline V CDR1 and CDR2: MNHEY, SVGAGI. This CDR3 region has 13 residues. The CDR3 DNA is TGTGCCAGCAGTTTCCGGGCTTCCTACGAGCAGTACTTC. Its translation is CASSFRASYEQYF.

The V gene is TRBV12-3 or TRBV12-4, the J gene TRBJ2-6, with D tentatively TRBD1 (6 bases). The CDR3 loop spans 13 amino acids. Trimming shortened V by 3 bases and J by 13 bases, and 13 bases separated the two germline ends. Here the CDR3 reads CASSLGRGRVLTF. The CDR3 DNA reads as TGTGCCAGCAGTTTGGGCAGGGGAAGGGTCCTGACTTTC.

The chain carries TRBV25-1 and TRBJ1-2; a possible D gene is TRBD1 (6 bases). The V and J ends lost 2 bases and 4 bases respectively, with 11 bases between them. The CDR3 covers 14 residues. In germline, CDR1 is MGHDK, CDR2 SYGVNS. The CDR3 sequence is CASSELGAGYGYTF. The CDR3 region has the DNA TGTGCCAGCAGTGAACTGGGGGCCGGCTATGGCTACACCTTC.

This clonotype was picked up a small number of times. V is TRBV12-3 or TRBV12-4 and J is TRBJ1-4; TRBD1 matches 10 bases. The CDR3 length is 16 residues. The V segment lost 0 bases and the J segment 8 bases; nucleotides outside the gene matches: 6. This chain's CDR3 is CASSLAGTGEGEKLFF. The CDR3 region has the DNA TGTGCCAGCAGTTTAGCGGGGACAGGGGAGGGGGAAAAACTGTTTTTT.

Of note for this clonotype: A junction boundary mismatches the germline segment, possibly from a read error. The chain combines TRBV6-5 with TRBJ2-3; TRBD2 is a possible D gene (6 bases). The CDR3 is 15 residues long. CDR1 MNHEY and CDR2 SVGAGI come from the germline V gene. The CDR3 sequence: CASGYGTLSTDTQYF. The CDR3 nucleotides read TGTGCCAGCGGTTACGGGACTTTGAGCACAGATACGCAGTATTTT.

This chain uses TRBV5-5 with TRBJ2-7; TRBD1 agrees at 10 bases. Germline V lookup: CDR1 SGHKS, CDR2 YYEKEE (reference sequence). The CDR3 has 15 residues. Trimming cost V 5 bases and J 5 bases; bases outside gene matches: 10. The CDR3 is CASRWGQGILDEQYF. In nucleotides, the CDR3 is TGTGCCAGCAGATGGGGACAGGGGATTCTCGACGAGCAGTACTTC.

This clonotype was observed a handful of times. This chain uses TRBV5-1 with TRBJ2-1, with 9 bases identical to TRBD2. Per the germline V gene, CDR1 is SGHRS and CDR2 is YFSETQ. The CDR3 has 14 residues. The CDR3 loop reads CDLGLAGSYNEQFF. The CDR3 nucleotides are TGCGATCTCGGTCTAGCGGGATCCTACAATGAGCAGTTCTTC. Drawing the rest from reference TRBV5-1 and TRBJ2-1, the complete variable domain is KAGVTQTPRYLIKTRGQQVTLSCSPISGHRSVSWYQQTPGQGLQFLFEYFSETQRNKGNFPGRFSGRQFSNSRSEMNVSTLELGDSALYLCDLGLAGSYNEQFFGPGTRLTVL.

The sample holds many counts of this clonotype. In nucleotides, the CDR3 is TGCAGTGCTAGTTACAGGGATGGCTACACCTTC. Protein sequence: CSASYRDGYTF. This rearrangement joins TRBV20-1 to TRBJ1-2; weak D call: TRBD1 (6 bases). The CDR3 is 11 amino acids. Germline V gene data show CDR1 as DFQATT and CDR2 as SNEGSKA (reference sequence). Trimming removed 3 bases at V and 6 bases at J, with 8 bases between.

The chain employs TRBV6-1 and TRBJ2-3; 10 bases match TRBD2. After removal of 6 bases from V and 4 bases from J, the junction contained 7 bases not matched to a gene. Germline CDR1 is MNHNS and CDR2 is SASEGT. CDR3 length equals 15 residues. The CDR3 region has the DNA TGTGCCAGCAGAGGAGCGGGAGGGCCGCCAGATACGCAGTATTTT. It translates to CASRGAGGPPDTQYF.